This T cell receptor beta chain appears in the sequencing data of a study of OX40 agonist ivuxolimab in advanced cancers. Concerning this clone itself: The antigen remains unidentified. The junction shows a germline mismatch at one end, possibly a read error.

Findings and limits, study-wide: On average, CD8+ T cells showed a greater number of expanded clones than CD4+. At 0.1 to 3.0 mg/kg, CD4+ and CD8+ blood T cells expanded clonally by week 6.

Method: immunoSEQ multiplex PCR; TCRdb's copy keeps in-frame clones and lacks some. The sample shows around 94,000 clones, approximately 89% of them seen only once. Specimen: CD4+ or CD8+ T cells sorted from blood, collected in a trial of the OX40 agonist ivuxolimab. The sequence came from an adult with an advanced solid tumor such as melanoma, head and neck, liver or kidney cancer.

CDR3 DNA: TGTGCTAGCAGCTTGGACAGGGACGAGACCCAGTACTTC. It specifies CASSLDRDETQYF. V and J are TRBV7-7 and TRBJ2-5; 8 nucleotides agree with TRBD1. The CDR3 extends over 13 amino acids. CDR1 and CDR2 from the germline V gene are SSHAT and FNYEAQ (reference sequence). Filled out from reference TRBV7-7 and TRBJ2-5, the complete variable domain reads GAGVSQSPRYKVTKRGQDVTLRCDPISSHATLYWYQQALGQGPEFLTYFNYEAQPDKSGLPSDRFSAERPEGSISTLTIQRTEQRDSAMYRCASSLDRDETQYFGPGTRLLVL.